This T cell receptor (beta chain) was identified during a study of T cell changes during pregnancy in multiple sclerosis. Sequenced by immunoSEQ multiplex PCR; TCRdb stores in-frame clones only, minus some. This sample has about 100,000 clones, with around 93% found just once. V lost 6 bases and J lost 6, with 18 bases in between. The CDR3 is 15 amino acids. Germline V gene sequence: CDR1 MNHNS, CDR2 SASEGT. The sequencing used peripheral blood, collected after pregnancy. V usage is TRBV6-1 and J usage is TRBJ2-1, with D perhaps TRBD2 (6 bases). This clonotype originated in a female donor with multiple sclerosis, enrolled in a pregnancy study. The CDR3 spells CASSPRAGRGNEQFF. CDR3 DNA: TGTGCCAGCAGCCCGCGGGCGGGAAGGGGCAATGAGCAGTTCTTC.